A single sample is the source of the 3 T cell receptor beta chains below, sequenced in a study of T cell repertoires in cytomegalovirus infection. TCRdb re-analysed the reads in MiXCR, keeping a single row per CDR3 protein. The repertoire includes about 130,000 distinct CDR3 sequences, approximately 9.2% of them detected once, and around 10% sits in the top ten. Material: PBMCs. These receptors all stem from a human donor in good health (CMV status not recorded). Some clones in this sample may be carry-over from other donors' samples.

This clonotype has just a few counts. The chain has TRBV5-1 and TRBJ2-5, with a tentative D call TRBD1 (6 bases). V was clipped by 2 bases and J by 4 bases, with 15 bases between them. This CDR3 is built from 15 residues. The germline CDR1 and CDR2 sequences are SGHRS and YFSETQ. Written as DNA, the CDR3 is TGCGCCAGCAGCTTCTCAGGGGCCGAGAGAGAGACCCAGTACTTC. It translates to CASSFSGAERETQYF. The whole variable domain, remainder taken from reference TRBV5-1 and TRBJ2-5, is KAGVTQTPRYLIKTRGQQVTLSCSPISGHRSVSWYQQTPGQGLQFLFEYFSETQRNKGNFPGRFSGRQFSNSRSEMNVSTLELGDSALYLCASSFSGAERETQYFGPGTRLLVL.

Ten or more counts support this clonotype. The V call is TRBV28, the J call TRBJ1-2, with D uncertain. With 3 bases removed from V and 4 bases from J, the gap between germline ends came to 12 bases. The CDR3 loop spans 14 amino acids. Germline CDR1 reads MDHEN; CDR2 reads SYDVKM. The DNA for the CDR3 is TGTGCCAGCAGTTTGGTTAGCGGGTTCTATGGCTACACCTTC. As protein: CASSLVSGFYGYTF.

This clonotype appeared many times. V is TRBV7-6 and J is TRBJ1-5, with a weak D call TRBD1 (5 bases). The CDR3 sequence is 15 residues long. Per the germline V gene, CDR1 is SGHVS and CDR2 is FNYEAQ. The V end lost 1 base, the J end lost 3 bases, and 10 bases lay between the germline ends. In DNA form, the CDR3 reads TGTGCCAGCAGCTTAGGCTCGGGGGACAATCAGCCCCAGCATTTT. Translation gives CASSLGSGDNQPQHF.